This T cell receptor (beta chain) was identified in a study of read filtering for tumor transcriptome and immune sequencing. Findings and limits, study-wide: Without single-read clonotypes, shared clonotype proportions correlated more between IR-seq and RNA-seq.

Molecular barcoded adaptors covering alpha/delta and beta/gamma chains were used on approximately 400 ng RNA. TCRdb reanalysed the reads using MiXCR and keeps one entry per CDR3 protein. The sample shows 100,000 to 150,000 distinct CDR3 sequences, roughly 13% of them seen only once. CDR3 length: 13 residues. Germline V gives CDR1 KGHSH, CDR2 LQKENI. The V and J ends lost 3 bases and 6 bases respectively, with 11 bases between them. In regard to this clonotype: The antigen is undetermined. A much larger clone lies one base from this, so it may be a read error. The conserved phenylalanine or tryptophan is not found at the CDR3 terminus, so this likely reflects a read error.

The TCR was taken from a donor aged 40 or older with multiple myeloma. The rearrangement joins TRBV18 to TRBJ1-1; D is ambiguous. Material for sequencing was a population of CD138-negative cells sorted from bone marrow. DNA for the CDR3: TGTGCCAGCTCACCCATGACGAGGGCTGAAGCTTTCGTT. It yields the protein CASSPMTRAEAFV.